The next 30 T cell receptor beta chains were all read from a single sample in a study of metastatic and nonmetastatic thyroid tumors. None of the patients had undergone any treatment ahead of thyroid surgery. TCRdb used MiXCR to call clones anew from the PCR reads. The sample lists tens of thousands of clones, approximately 16% occurring once. Sequencing was performed on tumor tissue. Receptor source: a female donor with papillary thyroid cancer or a benign thyroid nodule (not recorded which). Some clones in this sample may be carry-over from other donors' samples.

This clone was recorded at least ten times. The rearrangement links TRBV18 to TRBJ2-7; 8 bases agree with TRBD1. V was clipped by 2 bases and J by 4 bases; unmatched bases: 4. CDR1 and CDR2 from the germline V gene are KGHSH and LQKENI. The length of the CDR3 is 14 residues. This chain's CDR3 is CASSPSRGPYEQYF. The DNA for the CDR3 is TGTGCCAGCTCACCAAGCAGGGGGCCGTACGAGCAGTACTTC. Supplemented by reference TRBV18 and TRBJ2-7, the full variable domain reads NAGVMQNPRHLVRRRGQEARLRCSPMKGHSHVYWYRQLPEEGLKFMVYLQKENIIDESGMPKERFSAEFPKEGPSILRIQQVVRGDSAAYFCASSPSRGPYEQYFGPGTRLTVT.

This clone appeared many times. This chain uses TRBV30 with TRBJ1-4, with 7 bases identical to TRBD1. Germline V lookup: CDR1 GTSNPN, CDR2 SVGIG (reference sequence). The V gene end was trimmed by 5 bases and the J gene end by 1 base; junction bases not matched to a gene: 7. The CDR3 spans 15 residues. CDR3 coding DNA: TGTGCCTGGCAAAACAGGGGCCGAACTAATGAAAAACTGTTTTTT. Its translation is CAWQNRGRTNEKLFF.

The sample holds many counts of this clone. The V call is TRBV6-6, the J call TRBJ1-4; maybe TRBD1 (6 bases). There are 16 residues in the CDR3. Germline CDR1 reads MNHNY; CDR2 reads SVGAGI (reference sequence). Trimming removed 2 bases at V and 0 bases at J, with 10 bases between. The DNA for the CDR3 is TGTGCCAGCAGTTACAGGGGGATTGCAACTAATGAAAAACTGTTTTTT. Protein sequence: CASSYRGIATNEKLFF.

By share, this clone ranks as medium-sized (0.01 to 0.1%). V and J are TRBV18 and TRBJ2-7, with 7 bases lining up with TRBD1. CDR3 size: 12 residues. Trimming removed 3 bases from V and 6 bases from J; junction bases left unmatched: 2. CDR1 and CDR2 (germline): KGHSH, LQKENI. CDR3 DNA: TGTGCCAGCTCACCTACAGGGGTCGAGCAGTACTTC. It translates to CASSPTGVEQYF.

This clone was counted between two and nine times. The rearrangement joins TRBV10-3 to TRBJ1-5; TRBD1 might be the D (5 bases). Germline lookup yields CDR1 ENHRY and CDR2 SYGVKD. V gave up 7 bases and J gave up 3 bases, with 10 bases separating them. The CDR3 has 13 amino acids. The CDR3 DNA reads as TGTGCCATCACCCGGGGCCCCAATCAGCCCCAGCATTTT. This encodes CAITRGPNQPQHF.

This clone was detected many times. The chain combines TRBV29-1 with TRBJ2-1; TRBD2 matches at 7 bases. The CDR3 spans 14 residues. The germline V gene encodes CDR1 SQVTM and CDR2 ANQGSEA. The V and J ends lost 8 bases and 7 bases, in that order; junction bases with no gene match: 14. This chain's CDR3 is CSFLGGRGLNEQFF. For the CDR3, the DNA is TGCAGCTTCCTGGGGGGGAGAGGCTTGAATGAGCAGTTCTTC.

The chain uses TRBV18 and TRBJ2-1; D is ambiguous. The V and J ends lost 1 base and 5 bases respectively, with 0 bases between them. This CDR3 is built from 11 residues. Germline V CDR1 and CDR2: KGHSH, LQKENI. CDR3 residues: CASSPHNEQFF. CDR3 in DNA: TGTGCCAGCTCACCACACAATGAGCAGTTCTTC.

Of note for this clone: A single base separates this from a much larger clone, so it may be a read error. CDR3: CASSGTSGGETQYF. CDR3 DNA: TGTGCCAGCAGCGGTACCTCGGGGGGAGAGACCCAGTACTTC. J is TRBJ2-5 and V is TRBV7-9; 7 nucleotides match TRBD2. Trimming took 5 bases from V and 4 from J; bases not matched to a gene: 7. The germline CDR1 and CDR2 sequences are SEHNR and FQNEAQ (reference sequence). The CDR3 spans 14 residues.

This clone was recorded a few times. This clone may be a read error of a much larger clone one base away. The rearrangement links TRBV5-4 to TRBJ2-5, with D possibly being TRBD1 (5 bases). The CDR3 is 13 amino acids. Germline V gene sequence: CDR1 SGHNT, CDR2 YYREEE (reference sequence). The CDR3 nucleotides are TGTGCCAGCAGCTTGCGCAGGGAAGAGACCCATTACTTC. It codes for CASSLRREETHYF.

Concerning this clone itself: Given a much more abundant clone one base away, this may be a read error. This rearrangement joins TRBV5-1 to TRBJ1-1, with D perhaps TRBD1 (5 bases). This CDR3 is 15 amino acids long. The V end lost 1 base, the J end lost 4 bases, and 14 bases lay between the germline ends. Germline V gives CDR1 SGHRS, CDR2 YFSETQ. The CDR3 region has the DNA TGCGCCAGCAGCTTGATGCAGGCGGGGGTCACTGAAGCTTTCTTT. Amino acids: CASSLMQAGVTEAFF.

The table lists this clone with many counts. The chain joins TRBV6-1 to TRBJ2-1, with 7 positions matching TRBD2. The CDR3 is 13 residues long. From germline, CDR1 is MNHNS and CDR2 SASEGT. J lost 8 bases, V lost 7 bases, and 8 bases had no gene match. The CDR3 protein is CASTSGLGDEQFF. The CDR3 coding sequence is TGTGCCAGCACTTCAGGACTAGGTGATGAGCAGTTCTTC.

About this clone itself: Its ends do not fully match the called genes, so a read error is possible. The V and J genes are TRBV5-1 and TRBJ2-7, with a possible D match to TRBD2 (5 bases). Germline CDR1 and CDR2: SGHRS and YFSETQ. The CDR3 extends over 12 amino acids. The chain's CDR3 is CASSLDSYEHYF. CDR3 nucleotides: TGTGCCAGCAGCTTGGACTCCTACGAGCATTACTTC.

The V gene is TRBV20-1, the J gene TRBJ1-2, with 9 positions matching TRBD1. Germline V gene sequence: CDR1 DFQATT, CDR2 SNEGSKA (reference sequence). The CDR3 runs to 14 residues. J lost 6 bases, V lost 6 bases, and 11 bases had no gene match. The CDR3 loop is CSAPGQGQFDGYTF. CDR3 DNA: TGCAGTGCCCCGGGACAGGGACAGTTCGATGGCTACACCTTC.

This clone was counted at least ten times. The CDR3 DNA reads as TGTGCCAGCAGCTTGGGGCCCGAGGGGGGGCTGAGCTCCTACGAGCAGTACTTC. It translates to CASSLGPEGGLSSYEQYF. The chain recombines TRBV11-3 with TRBJ2-7; possibly TRBD2 for D (7 bases). The ends were cut back, 3 bases at V and 0 bases at J, with 21 bases in the middle. The CDR3 has 18 residues. Per germline, CDR1 SGHNT and CDR2 YENEEA.

Concerning this clone itself: This may come from a read error, since a much larger clone is one base off. This chain links TRBV19 with TRBJ1-4; D ambiguous. V dropped 7 bases and J dropped 14 bases, with 11 bases sitting between them. The V gene's germline CDR1 is LNHDA and CDR2 SQIVND (reference sequence). This CDR3 comprises 10 residues. DNA for the CDR3: TGTGCCAGTAATATGGTAAGTCTGTTTTTT. Translating it yields CASNMVSLFF.

This clone was detected many times. V is TRBV11-2 and J is TRBJ2-1, with 7 nucleotides matching TRBD1. Germline lookup yields CDR1 SGHAT and CDR2 FQNNGV. CDR3 length: 16 residues. V was clipped by 3 bases and J by 4 bases; unmatched bases: 9. The DNA of the CDR3 is TGTGCCAGCAGCTTGGTTAAGGGGGCGAAGTACAATGAGCAGTTCTTC. It translates to CASSLVKGAKYNEQFF. The full variable domain, completed using reference TRBV11-2 and TRBJ2-1, is EAGVAQSPRYKIIEKRQSVAFWCNPISGHATLYWYQQILGQGPKLLIQFQNNGVVDDSQLPKDRFSAERLKGVDSTLKIQPAKLEDSAVYLCASSLVKGAKYNEQFFGPGTRLTVL.

The chain recombines TRBV7-8 with TRBJ2-7; 9 nucleotides line up with TRBD2. J gave up 2 bases and V 2 bases, and 13 bases lay outside the gene matches. This CDR3 contains 18 residues. Germline lookup yields CDR1 SGHVS and CDR2 FQNEAQ. The CDR3 DNA is TGTGCCAGCAGCTTAATGGGCGGAGGCGGGGGGGCTCCCTACGAGCAGTACTTC. Translated, it gives CASSLMGGGGGAPYEQYF.

This clone was observed many times. CDR3 in DNA: TGCGCCAGCAGCCACTACATTGCGGGACAGGCCGGCGGTGGCTACACCTTC. Amino acid sequence: CASSHYIAGQAGGGYTF. The chain employs TRBV4-3 and TRBJ1-2; TRBD1 aligns across 8 bases. The V and J ends lost 3 bases and 7 bases, in that order; junction bases with no gene match: 16. Germline CDR1 and CDR2: LGHNA and YSLEER. The CDR3 is 17 residues long.

This clone showed up many times. The chain joins TRBV9 to TRBJ2-1, with D hard to call. CDR3 length equals 16 residues. Per germline, CDR1 SGDLS and CDR2 YYNGEE. The V and J ends lost 0 bases and 0 bases respectively, with 10 bases between them. CDR3: CASSVVGRSSYNEQFF. CDR3 nucleotides: TGTGCCAGCAGCGTAGTCGGCAGGAGCTCCTACAATGAGCAGTTCTTC.

A word on this clone: A much larger clonotype is one base distant, so this may be a read error. Other DNA sequences in the same sample also yield this CDR3. The chain couples TRBV10-2 to TRBJ2-7; TRBD1 aligns across 7 bases. With 5 bases clipped from V and 4 bases from J, the junction kept 11 bases outside the gene matches. There are 15 residues in the CDR3. Germline CDR1 is WSHSY and CDR2 is SAAADI. For the CDR3, the DNA is TGCGCCAGCAGTATTACCGAACAGGGGACATACGAGCAGTACTTC. Translation: CASSITEQGTYEQYF.

This clone was recorded at least ten times. CDR3: CASSVKGAYNEQFF. CDR3 DNA sequence: TGTGCCAGCAGTGTAAAGGGGGCGTATAATGAGCAGTTCTTC. The chain has TRBV6-1 and TRBJ2-1; 7 bases are a match to TRBD1. Germline V CDR1 and CDR2: MNHNS, SASEGT. This CDR3 is 14 amino acids long. Unmatched junction bases numbered 7, after V lost 4 bases and J lost 7 bases.

In regard to this clone: The junction shows a germline mismatch at one end, possibly a read error. The V gene is TRBV20-1, the J gene TRBJ2-2; weak D call: TRBD2 (6 bases). CDR3 length: 16 amino acids. Germline V gives CDR1 DFQATT, CDR2 SNEGSKA (reference sequence). CDR3 in amino acids: CSARKSGASNTGDLFF. CDR3 DNA sequence: TGCAGTGCTAGAAAGTCGGGAGCCTCGAACACCGGGGATCTGTTTTTT.

Ten or more counts support this clone. This rearrangement joins TRBV6-1 to TRBJ1-1; D ambiguous. Germline V gives CDR1 MNHNS, CDR2 SASEGT. The germline V and J ends were trimmed by 2 bases and 0 bases, with 7 bases remaining between them. CDR3 length: 14 residues. In DNA, the CDR3 is TGTGCCAGCAGTGAAACAGTTCTGAACACTGAAGCTTTCTTT. Its translation is CASSETVLNTEAFF.

Turning to this clone: This could be a read error, since a much larger clone is one nucleotide away. V usage is TRBV12-3 or TRBV12-4 and J usage is TRBJ2-1; D gene uncertain. The CDR3 totals 13 residues. The V end lost 9 bases, the J end lost 4 bases, and 13 bases lay between the germline ends. CDR3 protein: CARRAIRYNEQFF. CDR3 DNA: TGTGCCAGAAGAGCCATCCGGTACAATGAGCAGTTCTTC.

On this clone itself: This may be a read error: a much more frequent sequence differs by one nucleotide. The sample carries other DNA sequences with the same CDR3. CDR3: CASSRIRDQFSGANVLTF. In nucleotides, the CDR3 is TGTGCCAGCAGCAGGATCCGGGACCAATTCTCTGGTGCCAACGTCCTGACTTTC. The chain recombines TRBV4-2 with TRBJ2-6, with D perhaps matching TRBD1 or TRBD2 (5 bases each). CDR3 length equals 18 residues. CDR1 LGHNA and CDR2 YNFKEQ come from the germline V gene.

This clone has more than one count but fewer than ten. The chain is built from TRBV10-3 and TRBJ1-2; 9 nucleotides agree with TRBD1. Germline values: CDR1 ENHRY, CDR2 SYGVKD. The length of the CDR3 is 14 residues. The V segment lost 8 bases and the J segment 4 bases; nucleotides outside the gene matches: 8. CDR3 sequence: CAICGTGHSYGYTF. The CDR3 DNA reads as TGTGCCATCTGTGGGACAGGGCATAGCTATGGCTACACCTTC.

Many counts were recorded for this clone. This sequence joins TRBV18 and TRBJ2-1; either TRBD1 or TRBD2 may fit D (5 bases each). The V end was cut by 2 bases, the J end by 0 bases, with 8 bases between. The CDR3 runs to 15 residues. Per the germline V gene, CDR1 is KGHSH and CDR2 is LQKENI. In DNA, the CDR3 is TGTGCCAGCTCACCAGGGACGAACTCCTACAATGAGCAGTTCTTC. Translated: CASSPGTNSYNEQFF.

In regard to this clone: This CDR3 fails to terminate in the conserved phenylalanine or tryptophan, so it likely reflects a read error. The V gene is TRBV27, the J gene TRBJ1-2, with unresolved D. Between the trimmed V and J ends, which lost 6 bases and 2 bases, there was a span of 13 bases. Germline-derived CDR1 and CDR2 are MNHEY and SMNVEV (reference sequence). The CDR3 is made up of 14 amino acids. This CDR3 is CASSWRHWNYGYTL. The CDR3 nucleotides are TGTGCCAGCAGCTGGAGACATTGGAACTATGGCTACACCCTC.

Within the sample, this clone is medium-sized. This sequence joins TRBV7-8 and TRBJ2-1, with TRBD2 matching 8 bases. This CDR3 region has 15 residues. V was pared by 5 bases and J by 7 bases, with 10 bases of the junction left unmatched. Germline lookup yields CDR1 SGHVS and CDR2 FQNEAQ. The CDR3 DNA follows: TGTGCCAGCAGCGCCGAAGCGGGAGCAGGAAATGAGCAGTTCTTC. It specifies CASSAEAGAGNEQFF.

Regarding this clone: At one end, the junction sequence differs from germline, possibly due to a read error. The chain recombines TRBV28 with TRBJ2-7; 7 nucleotides align to TRBD1. This CDR3 is 19 amino acids long. Germline assignment: CDR1 MDHEN and CDR2 SYDVKM. The CDR3 region has the DNA TGTGCCAGCGGTTTACTCCACCAATTACAGGGGAAAAAGGACCCCGAGCAGTACTTC. Residues: CASGLLHQLQGKKDPEQYF.